Given below is one TCR beta chain in context. Trimming pared 0 bases from V and 3 bases from J, leaving 12 bases between. Germline CDR1 and CDR2: SGHRS and YFSETQ. The CDR3 is 15 residues long. These data come from a study of blood T cell repertoires in COVID-19. For the study at large: Sites in the United States, Italy and Spain provided acute and convalescent COVID-19 samples.

Using immunoSEQ multiplex PCR, the repertoire was profiled, and TCRdb retains in-frame clones only, with some absent. In the table there are about 330,000 clones, 80% to 90% of which are singletons. The source material was PBMCs or T cells enriched from blood (not recorded which). This chain uses TRBV5-1 with TRBJ2-5, with D perhaps matching TRBD1 (5 bases). The clonotype originates from a young man who had recovered from COVID-19. CDR3 sequence: CASSLGWQGEETQYF. The CDR3 DNA follows: TGCGCCAGCAGCTTGGGGTGGCAGGGTGAAGAGACCCAGTACTTC.